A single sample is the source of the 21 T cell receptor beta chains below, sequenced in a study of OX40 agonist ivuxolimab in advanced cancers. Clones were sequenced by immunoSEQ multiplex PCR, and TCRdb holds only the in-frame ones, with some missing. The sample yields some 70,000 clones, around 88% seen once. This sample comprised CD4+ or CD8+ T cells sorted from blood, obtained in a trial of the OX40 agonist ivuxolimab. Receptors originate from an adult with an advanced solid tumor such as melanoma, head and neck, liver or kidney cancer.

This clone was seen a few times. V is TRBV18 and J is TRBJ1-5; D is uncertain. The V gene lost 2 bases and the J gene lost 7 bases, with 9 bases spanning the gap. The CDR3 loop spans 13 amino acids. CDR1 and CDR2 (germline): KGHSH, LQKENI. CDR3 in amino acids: CASSPTTSQPQHF. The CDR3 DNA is TGTGCCAGCTCACCAACCACCAGCCAGCCCCAGCATTTT.

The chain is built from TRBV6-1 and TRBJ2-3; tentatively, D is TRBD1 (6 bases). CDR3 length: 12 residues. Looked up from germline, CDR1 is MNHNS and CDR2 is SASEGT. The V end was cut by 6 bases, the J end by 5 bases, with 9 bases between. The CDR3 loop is CASRPQGDTQYF. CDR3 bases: TGTGCCAGCAGACCACAGGGAGATACGCAGTATTTT.

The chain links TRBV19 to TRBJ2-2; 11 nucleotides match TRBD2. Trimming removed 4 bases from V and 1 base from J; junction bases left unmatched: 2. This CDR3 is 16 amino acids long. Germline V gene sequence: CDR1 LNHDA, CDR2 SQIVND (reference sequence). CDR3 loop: CASSKLAGENTGELFF. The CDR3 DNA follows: TGTGCCAGTAGTAAACTAGCGGGAGAGAACACCGGGGAGCTGTTTTTT.

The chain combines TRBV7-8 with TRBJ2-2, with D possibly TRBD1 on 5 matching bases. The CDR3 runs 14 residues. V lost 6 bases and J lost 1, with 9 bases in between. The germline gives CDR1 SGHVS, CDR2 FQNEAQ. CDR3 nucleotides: TGTGCCAGCAGTTTACAGGTGAACACCGGGGAGCTGTTTTTT. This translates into CASSLQVNTGELFF.

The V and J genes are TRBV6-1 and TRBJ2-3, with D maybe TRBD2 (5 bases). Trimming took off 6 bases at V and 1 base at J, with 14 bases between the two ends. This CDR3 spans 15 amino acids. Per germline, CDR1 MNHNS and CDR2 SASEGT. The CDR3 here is CASRTQRRGTDTQYF. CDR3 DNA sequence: TGTGCCAGCAGGACACAGAGGCGGGGCACAGATACGCAGTATTTT.

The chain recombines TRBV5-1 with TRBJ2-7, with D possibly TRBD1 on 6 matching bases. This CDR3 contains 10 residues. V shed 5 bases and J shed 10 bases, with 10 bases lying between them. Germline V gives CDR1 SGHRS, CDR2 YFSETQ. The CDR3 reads CASRGGQQYF. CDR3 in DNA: TGCGCCAGCAGAGGGGGTCAACAGTACTTC.

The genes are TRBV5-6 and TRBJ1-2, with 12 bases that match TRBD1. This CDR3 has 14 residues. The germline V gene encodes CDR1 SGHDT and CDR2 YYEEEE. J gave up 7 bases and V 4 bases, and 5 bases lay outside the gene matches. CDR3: CASSTGQGAFGYTF. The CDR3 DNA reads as TGTGCCAGCAGCACGGGACAGGGGGCTTTTGGCTACACCTTC. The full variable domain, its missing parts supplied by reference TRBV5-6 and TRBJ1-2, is DAGVTQSPTHLIKTRGQQVTLRCSPKSGHDTVSWYQQALGQGPQFIFQYYEEEERQRGNFPDRFSGHQFPNYSSELNVNALLLGDSALYLCASSTGQGAFGYTFGSGTRLTVV.

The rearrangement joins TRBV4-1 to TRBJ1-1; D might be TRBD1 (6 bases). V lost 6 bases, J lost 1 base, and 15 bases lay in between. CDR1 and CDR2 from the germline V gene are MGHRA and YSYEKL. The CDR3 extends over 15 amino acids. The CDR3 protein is CASSFGGAENTEAFF. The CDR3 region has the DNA TGCGCCAGCAGTTTTGGGGGCGCGGAGAACACTGAAGCTTTCTTT.

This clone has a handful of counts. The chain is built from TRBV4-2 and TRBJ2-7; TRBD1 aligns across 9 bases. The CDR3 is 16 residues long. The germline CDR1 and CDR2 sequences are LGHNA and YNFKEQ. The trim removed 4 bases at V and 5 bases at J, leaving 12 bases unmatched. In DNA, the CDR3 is TGTGCCAGCAGCCCCTTAGGGGGGGACAGGGATAACGAGCAGTACTTC. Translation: CASSPLGGDRDNEQYF.

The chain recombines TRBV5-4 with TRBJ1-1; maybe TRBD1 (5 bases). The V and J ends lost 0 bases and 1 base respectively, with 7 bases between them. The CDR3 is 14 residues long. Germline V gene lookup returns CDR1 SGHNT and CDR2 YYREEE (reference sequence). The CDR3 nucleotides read TGTGCCAGCAGCTTGGCCGGGGCGAACACTGAAGCTTTCTTT. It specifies CASSLAGANTEAFF.

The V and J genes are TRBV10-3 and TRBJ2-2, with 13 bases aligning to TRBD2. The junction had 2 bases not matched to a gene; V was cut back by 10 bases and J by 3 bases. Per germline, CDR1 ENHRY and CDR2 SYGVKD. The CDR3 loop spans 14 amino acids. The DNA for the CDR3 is TGTGCCACCACTAGCGGGAGGGACACCGGGGAGCTGTTTTTT. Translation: CATTSGRDTGELFF.

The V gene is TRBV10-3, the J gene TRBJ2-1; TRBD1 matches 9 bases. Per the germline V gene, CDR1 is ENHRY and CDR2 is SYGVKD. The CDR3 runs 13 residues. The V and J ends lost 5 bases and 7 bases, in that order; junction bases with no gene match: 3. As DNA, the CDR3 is TGTGCCATCAGTCGGGACAGGGAGAATGAGCAGTTCTTC. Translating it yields CAISRDRENEQFF.

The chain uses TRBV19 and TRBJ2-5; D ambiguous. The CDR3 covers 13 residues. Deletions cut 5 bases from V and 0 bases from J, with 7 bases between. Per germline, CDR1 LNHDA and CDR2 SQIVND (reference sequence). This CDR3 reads CASSRSYQETQYF. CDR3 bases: TGTGCCAGTAGTCGATCATACCAAGAGACCCAGTACTTC.

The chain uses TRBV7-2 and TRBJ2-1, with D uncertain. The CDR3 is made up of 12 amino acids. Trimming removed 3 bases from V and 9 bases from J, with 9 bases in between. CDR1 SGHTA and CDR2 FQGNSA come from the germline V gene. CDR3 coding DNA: TGTGCCAGCAGCTTCGGTGGTGTTGAGCAGTTCTTC. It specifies CASSFGGVEQFF.

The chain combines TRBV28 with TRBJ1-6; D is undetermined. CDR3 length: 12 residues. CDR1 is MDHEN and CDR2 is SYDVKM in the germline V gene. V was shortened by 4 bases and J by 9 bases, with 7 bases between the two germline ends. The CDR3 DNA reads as TGTGCCAGCAGTTCATCGGGTTCACCCCTCCACTTT. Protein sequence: CASSSSGSPLHF. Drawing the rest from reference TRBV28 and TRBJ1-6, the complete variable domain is DVKVTQSSRYLVKRTGEKVFLECVQDMDHENMFWYRQDPGLGLRLIYFSYDVKMKEKGDIPEGYSVSREKKERFSLILESASTNQTSMYLCASSSSGSPLHFGNGTRLTVT.

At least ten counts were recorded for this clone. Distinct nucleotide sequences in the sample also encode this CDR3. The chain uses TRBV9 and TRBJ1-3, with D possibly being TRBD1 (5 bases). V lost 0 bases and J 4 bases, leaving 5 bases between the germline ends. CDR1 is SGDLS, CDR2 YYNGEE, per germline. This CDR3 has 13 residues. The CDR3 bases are TGTGCCAGCAGCGTAGGGGACGGAAACACCATATATTTT. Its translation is CASSVGDGNTIYF.

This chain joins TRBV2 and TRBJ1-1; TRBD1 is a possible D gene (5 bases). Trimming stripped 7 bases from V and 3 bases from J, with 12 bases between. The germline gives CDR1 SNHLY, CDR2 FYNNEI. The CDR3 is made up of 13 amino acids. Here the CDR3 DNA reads TGTGCCAGCAACGGGGTGGGGGACACTGAAGCTTTCTTT. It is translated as CASNGVGDTEAFF.

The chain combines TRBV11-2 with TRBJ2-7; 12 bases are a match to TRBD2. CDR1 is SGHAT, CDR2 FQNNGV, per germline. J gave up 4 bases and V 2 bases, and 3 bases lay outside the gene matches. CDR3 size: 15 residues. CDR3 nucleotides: TGTGCCAGCAGCTTAACTAGCGGGGGGTCTTACGAGCAGTACTTC. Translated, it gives CASSLTSGGSYEQYF. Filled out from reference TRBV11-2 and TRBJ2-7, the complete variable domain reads EAGVAQSPRYKIIEKRQSVAFWCNPISGHATLYWYQQILGQGPKLLIQFQNNGVVDDSQLPKDRFSAERLKGVDSTLKIQPAKLEDSAVYLCASSLTSGGSYEQYFGPGTRLTVT.

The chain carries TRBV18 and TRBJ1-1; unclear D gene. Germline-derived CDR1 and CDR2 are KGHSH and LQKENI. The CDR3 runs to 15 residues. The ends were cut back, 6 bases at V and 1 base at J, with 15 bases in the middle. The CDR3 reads CASSALAHQNTEAFF. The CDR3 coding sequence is TGTGCCAGCTCCGCCCTGGCACATCAGAACACTGAAGCTTTCTTT.

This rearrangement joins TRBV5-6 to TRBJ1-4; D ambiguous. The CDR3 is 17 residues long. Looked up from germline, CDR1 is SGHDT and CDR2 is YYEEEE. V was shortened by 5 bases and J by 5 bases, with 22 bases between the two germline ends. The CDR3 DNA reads TGTGCCAGCAGGAGAGGGTTGTCTAGGCTTCGAAATGAAAAACTGTTTTTT. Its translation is CASRRGLSRLRNEKLFF.

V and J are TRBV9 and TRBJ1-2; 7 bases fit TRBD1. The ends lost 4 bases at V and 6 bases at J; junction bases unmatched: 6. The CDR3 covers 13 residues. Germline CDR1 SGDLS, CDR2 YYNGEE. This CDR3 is CASSSQGGHGYTF. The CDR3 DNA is TGTGCCAGCAGCTCCCAGGGGGGGCATGGCTACACCTTC. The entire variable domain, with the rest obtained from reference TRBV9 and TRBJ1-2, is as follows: DSGVTQTPKHLITATGQRVTLRCSPRSGDLSVYWYQQSLDQGLQFLIQYYNGEERAKGNILERFSAQQFPDLHSELNLSSLELGDSALYFCASSSQGGHGYTFGSGTRLTVV.